Described below is a single T cell receptor beta chain sequence and its context. This sample was taken from a study of blood T cell repertoires in COVID-19. The wider study: The origin of the acute and convalescent COVID-19 samples was the United States, Italy and Spain.

CDR1 is SNHLY, CDR2 FYNNEI, per germline. The CDR3 totals 13 residues. The V end was cut by 4 bases, the J end by 8 bases, with 12 bases between. In the original analysis: Nucleated cell counts were estimated from reference gene primer amplification. The repertoire was sequenced with immunoSEQ multiplex PCR; TCRdb's copy has only in-frame clones and lacks some. The DNA was the basis for D and trimming; V, J and clone size are from that table. The data show a few hundred thousand clones, under 90% seen once. The specimen sequenced was peripheral blood. This sequence joins TRBV2 and TRBJ2-1, with D perhaps TRBD2 (5 bases). This clonotype was sampled from an elderly woman with COVID-19, enrolled during active disease. CDR3 amino acids: CASSVEGDHEQFF. The CDR3 DNA sequence: TGTGCCAGCAGTGTCGAGGGTGACCATGAGCAGTTCTTC.